The entry below gives a single T cell receptor (beta chain) sequence along with its context. Its specificity is not known. The sample comes from a study of T cell responses to AZD1222 COVID-19 vaccine. Study information: Second doses were pooled across both intervals (about 4 or about 12 weeks). Study-wide results and limits: Spike as a whole was targeted by vaccine-associated CD4 TCRs, dominant at 160-218 and 743-854. Donors were mostly white British, more females; clonal diversity possibly underestimated. Close to half of spike-specific TCRs reportedly recognize unmutated variant regions.

The method was immunoSEQ multiplex PCR; TCRdb's version includes in-frame clones alone and lacks a portion of them. The data hold about 180,000 clones, with 88% observed a single time. V dropped 1 base and J dropped 2 bases, with 5 bases sitting between them. This CDR3 comprises 13 residues. Germline V lookup: CDR1 SGHRS, CDR2 YFSETQ. This chain uses TRBV5-1 with TRBJ2-3, with unresolved D. The material was peripheral blood, obtained on day 0 of AZD1222 vaccination. This TCR came from an adult in good health. The DNA of the CDR3 is TGCGCCAGCAGCTTGACAGACACAGATACGCAGTATTTT. This sequence encodes CASSLTDTDTQYF.